The T cell receptor (beta chain) under discussion was sequenced for a study of identical twins. Using its own MiXCR run on the 5' RACE reads, TCRdb lists one record per CDR3 protein. The table records about 890,000 distinct CDR3 sequences, more than 9% of them present only once. Germline values: CDR1 KGHDR, CDR2 SFDVKD. V was pared by 2 bases and J by 0 bases, with 13 bases between. The CDR3 length is 17 residues. Healthy Caucasians provided all donations. The sample was also linked to a second study, of yellow fever vaccine responses in identical twins.

The receptor was derived from a woman aged 18-30 years in good health. The rearrangement uses TRBV24-1 and TRBJ2-1; TRBD1 might be the D (5 bases). The source material was PBMCs. In DNA form, the CDR3 reads TGTGCCACCAGTGATTCCCAGGGATCGAGCTCCTACAATGAGCAGTTCTTC. It encodes CATSDSQGSSSYNEQFF.